The rows below give T cell receptor beta chains drawn from one sample of a study of T cells after yellow fever vaccination. TCRdb redid the calling of the 5' RACE reads with MiXCR, one entry per CDR3 protein. The data contain 200,000 to 250,000 distinct CDR3 sequences, roughly 3.3% of them seen just once; the ten biggest clones take up less than 3.5%. The material was CD4+ T cells sorted from PBMCs, obtained 10 days after the yellow fever booster vaccination. These receptors originate from a young man who received the YFV17D yellow fever vaccine. The CDR3 runs from the conserved cysteine through the conserved F or W. Each record gives: J gene, clone size, D gene, V gene, CDR3 protein, CDR3 DNA. D genes are given only for firm matches. The size entry is marked missing in some rows and otherwise reads once, few, many or a size class.

TRBJ2-3 | . | TRBD1 | TRBV20-1 | CSALDRGASTDTQYF | TGCAGTGCCCTCGACAGGGGGGCTAGCACAGATACGCAGTATTTT
TRBJ2-3 | . | TRBD2 | TRBV18 | CASSPLGLAGPSTDTQYF | TGTGCCAGCTCACCTTTAGGACTAGCGGGGCCTAGCACAGATACGCAGTATTTT
TRBJ2-5 | few | TRBD2 | TRBV12-3/TRBV12-4 | CASRPGGGGLETQYF | TGTGCCAGCAGGCCTGGCGGGGGGGGCCTAGAGACCCAGTACTTC
TRBJ1-1 | few | . | TRBV4-1 | CASSQGAAKAFF | TGCGCCAGCAGCCAAGGGGCTGCGAAGGCTTTCTTT
TRBJ1-4 | few | . | TRBV7-8 | CASSLHPLNEKLFF | TGTGCCAGCAGCTTACATCCTCTCAATGAAAAACTGTTTTTT
TRBJ2-7 | . | . | TRBV11-3 | CASSKGGNYEQYF | TGTGCCAGCAGCAAAGGAGGGAATTACGAGCAGTACTTC
TRBJ2-6 | few | . | TRBV6-5 | CASSYFGLTSSGANVLTF | TGTGCCAGCAGTTACTTTGGTCTGACTAGCTCTGGGGCCAACGTCCTGACTTTC
TRBJ2-7 | many | . | TRBV12-3/TRBV12-4 | CASTPAVGTYEQYF | TGTGCCAGCACCCCCGCGGTCGGGACCTACGAGCAGTACTTC
TRBJ1-2 | few | TRBD1 | TRBV5-4 | CASSAPGTAYGYTF | TGTGCCAGCAGCGCACCCGGGACAGCCTATGGCTACACCTTC
TRBJ1-1 | . | . | TRBV12-3/TRBV12-4 | CASSLRGTANTEAFF | TGTGCCAGCAGTTTGAGGGGTACGGCCAACACTGAAGCTTTCTTT
TRBJ1-1 | . | TRBD1 | TRBV7-3 | CASSSSGGTMNTEAFF | TGTGCCAGCAGCTCCTCAGGGGGAACCATGAACACTGAAGCTTTCTTT
TRBJ2-3 | . | . | TRBV29-1 | CSGFLGRTDTQYF | TGCAGCGGATTTCTAGGACGAACAGATACGCAGTATTTT
TRBJ1-1 | few | TRBD1 | TRBV6-1 | CASSDPARQGNTEAFF | TGTGCCAGCAGTGATCCCGCTCGACAGGGGAACACTGAAGCTTTCTTT
TRBJ1-3 | many | . | TRBV7-9 | CASSWDIGNTIYF | TGTGCCAGCAGCTGGGACATTGGAAACACCATATATTTT
TRBJ2-1 | many | . | TRBV4-2 | CASSQEGYSYNEQFF | TGTGCCAGCAGCCAAGAAGGCTACTCCTACAATGAGCAGTTCTTC
TRBJ2-3 | many | TRBD2 | TRBV5-1 | CASRPGLVSDTQYF | TGCGCCAGCAGGCCGGGACTAGTCTCAGATACGCAGTATTTT
TRBJ2-2 | many | TRBD1 | TRBV5-1 | CASSLDPRTGGLAGELFF | TGCGCCAGCAGCTTGGACCCTCGGACAGGGGGCTTAGCCGGGGAGCTGTTTTTT
TRBJ1-1 | many | TRBD1 | TRBV4-1 | CASSQPTRGARGWTEAFF | TGCGCCAGCAGCCAACCCACCAGGGGGGCCAGGGGGTGGACTGAAGCTTTCTTT
TRBJ2-5 | few | . | TRBV4-2 | CASSPSWGEETQYF | TGTGCCAGCAGCCCCTCCTGGGGGGAAGAGACCCAGTACTTC
TRBJ2-5 | few | TRBD1 | TRBV11-1 | CASRSRTGAKETQYF | TGTGCCAGCAGATCCCGGACAGGGGCCAAAGAGACCCAGTACTTC
TRBJ2-2 | few | . | TRBV7-9 | CASTYVGGHTGELFF | TGTGCCAGCACTTACGTAGGGGGTCACACCGGGGAGCTGTTTTTT
TRBJ1-6 | many | . | TRBV7-2 | CASSLVGGANSPLHF | TGTGCCAGCAGCTTAGTTGGGGGGGCAAATTCACCCCTCCACTTT
TRBJ2-1 | many | TRBD1 | TRBV29-1 | CSAGQGSYNEQFF | TGCAGCGCTGGACAGGGGTCCTACAATGAGCAGTTCTTC
TRBJ1-6 | many | . | TRBV6-5 | CASSSPGEPLHF | TGTGCCAGCAGTTCCCCTGGTGAACCCCTCCACTTT
TRBJ1-6 | . | . | TRBV7-2 | CASSLDRGYSPLHF | TGTGCCAGCAGCCTGGACAGAGGATATTCACCCCTCCACTTT
TRBJ2-1 | many | . | TRBV4-3 | CASSRRGGAVEQFF | TGCGCCAGCAGCCGCCGTGGCGGGGCCGTTGAGCAGTTCTTC
TRBJ2-3 | . | . | TRBV7-2 | CASSTPSSTDTQYF | TGTGCCAGCAGCACCCCGTCGAGCACAGATACGCAGTATTTT
TRBJ1-4 | many | . | TRBV19 | CASSRVINEKLFF | TGTGCCAGTAGCAGGGTGATTAATGAAAAACTGTTTTTT
TRBJ1-2 | many | TRBD1 | TRBV3-1 | CASSQDNRGRPRGYGYTF | TGTGCCAGCAGCCAAGATAACAGGGGGCGCCCTCGGGGCTATGGCTACACCTTC
TRBJ2-6 | few | TRBD2 | TRBV7-3 | CASSPRAPLAGGLGANVLTF | TGTGCCAGCAGCCCTCGAGCCCCCCTTGCGGGGGGGCTCGGGGCCAACGTCCTGACTTTC
TRBJ1-3 | many | . | TRBV4-2 | CASSARYSGNTIYF | TGTGCCAGCAGCGCTAGGTACTCTGGAAACACCATATATTTT
TRBJ2-5 | many | . | TRBV6-6 | CASSYLRERETQYF | TGTGCCAGCAGTTACTTACGAGAACGGGAGACCCAGTACTTC
TRBJ2-7 | few | TRBD1 | TRBV20-1 | CSAKTGGDLYEQYF | TGCAGTGCCAAGACAGGGGGGGACCTCTACGAGCAGTACTTC
TRBJ2-5 | many | TRBD2 | TRBV7-2 | CASTTGGGAGETQYF | TGTGCCAGCACAACCGGCGGGGGGGCCGGTGAGACCCAGTACTTC
TRBJ1-4 | many | . | TRBV7-9 | CASSPPSGEKLFF | TGTGCCAGCAGCCCTCCGTCGGGAGAAAAACTGTTTTTT
TRBJ1-2 | few | . | TRBV12-3/TRBV12-4 | CASSLVASSGYTF | TGTGCCAGCAGTTTAGTGGCTTCCTCAGGCTACACCTTC
TRBJ2-1 | . | . | TRBV5-1 | CASGSANYNEQFF | TGCGCCAGCGGAAGCGCGAACTACAATGAGCAGTTCTTC
TRBJ2-1 | . | TRBD2 | TRBV12-3/TRBV12-4 | CASGLAGGRNEQFF | TGTGCCAGCGGACTAGCGGGGGGGAGAAATGAGCAGTTCTTC
TRBJ1-1 | . | . | TRBV6-2/TRBV6-3 | CASSYGQGTEAFF | TGTGCCAGCAGTTACGGCCAGGGAACTGAAGCTTTCTTT
TRBJ2-3 | many | . | TRBV7-9 | CASSSRALTSTDTQYF | TGTGCCAGCAGCTCCCGGGCCCTCACTAGCACAGATACGCAGTATTTT
TRBJ2-3 | many | . | TRBV7-7 | CASSLAAPDTQYF | TGTGCTAGCAGCTTGGCAGCCCCGGATACGCAGTATTTT
TRBJ1-5 | many | . | TRBV18 | CASSRENGGKAQHF | TGTGCCAGCTCACGGGAGAATGGGGGAAAGGCCCAGCATTTT
TRBJ2-1 | few | . | TRBV29-1 | CSVSNEQFF | TGCAGCGTTAGCAATGAGCAGTTCTTC
TRBJ1-1 | many | . | TRBV12-3/TRBV12-4 | CASSRAAGPAFF | TGTGCCAGCAGCCGCGCAGCGGGCCCAGCTTTCTTT
TRBJ2-7 | few | TRBD2 | TRBV18 | CASSPTSGILSYEQYF | TGTGCCAGCTCACCAACTAGCGGAATCCTCTCCTACGAGCAGTACTTC
TRBJ2-3 | many | TRBD2 | TRBV20-1 | CSAKLAGDTDTQYF | TGCAGTGCCAAACTAGCGGGGGACACAGATACGCAGTATTTT
TRBJ1-5 | many | . | TRBV10-3 | CAISDLDQPQHF | TGTGCCATCAGTGACTTGGATCAGCCCCAGCATTTT
TRBJ2-1 | few | . | TRBV10-2 | CASSAWVSYNEQFF | TGCGCCAGCAGTGCGTGGGTCTCCTACAATGAGCAGTTCTTC
TRBJ1-2 | many | TRBD1 | TRBV4-2 | CASSHVEVTGNYGYTF | TGTGCCAGCAGCCATGTCGAGGTGACAGGGAACTATGGCTACACCTTC
TRBJ2-1 | few | TRBD2 | TRBV7-2 | CASSLGVSGAGKQFF | TGTGCCAGCAGCTTAGGGGTTAGCGGGGCTGGGAAGCAGTTCTTC
TRBJ2-2 | many | TRBD1 | TRBV28 | CASSFSGTANTGELFF | TGTGCCAGCAGCTTCTCCGGGACAGCAAACACCGGGGAGCTGTTTTTT
TRBJ1-5 | . | . | TRBV20-1 | CSAIGNSNQPQHF | TGCAGTGCTATAGGTAATAGCAATCAGCCCCAGCATTTT
TRBJ2-7 | few | . | TRBV11-2 | CASSPVGLEQYF | TGTGCCAGCAGCCCCGTCGGGCTGGAGCAGTACTTC